The 16 T cell receptor beta chains below were found in one sample sequenced in a study of Graves' ophthalmopathy and Graves' hyperthyroidism. From RNA, the CDR3 regions of TCR beta chains were amplified and sequenced. Second-round multiplex PCR followed a first-round RT-PCR using HTBI primers. MiXCR, run by TCRdb on the multiplex PCR reads, gives a single entry per CDR3 protein. The table shows about 620,000 distinct CDR3 sequences, with around a fifth occurring only once. The sequencing input was peripheral blood. These receptors were obtained from a young woman with stable Graves' hyperthyroidism. Some clones in this sample may be carry-over from other donors' samples.

This clonotype was observed many times. The chain joins TRBV12-3 or TRBV12-4 to TRBJ2-7; 7 bases line up with TRBD2. The CDR3 is 15 residues long. V shed 5 bases, J shed 3 bases, and the junction held 10 bases outside the gene matches. This chain's CDR3 is CASSPKRGGIYEQYF. CDR3 sequence (DNA): TGTGCCAGCAGTCCTAAGCGGGGCGGAATCTACGAGCAGTACTTC.

The chain employs TRBV11-2 and TRBJ2-1; 11 nucleotides line up with TRBD1. Unmatched junction bases numbered 6, after V lost 2 bases and J lost 0 bases. The CDR3 loop spans 18 amino acids. Germline CDR1 is SGHAT and CDR2 is FQNNGV. The DNA of the CDR3 is TGTGCCAGCAGCTTAAGGGGGACAGGGGGACGCTCCTACAATGAGCAGTTCTTC. It specifies CASSLRGTGGRSYNEQFF.

The rearrangement links TRBV20-1 to TRBJ1-2; D may be TRBD1 (6 bases). The CDR3 is 11 residues long. Looked up from germline, CDR1 is DFQATT and CDR2 is SNEGSKA (reference sequence). V lost 3 bases and J lost 5, with 7 bases in between. The CDR3 coding sequence is TGCAGTGCTAGCAGGGGTTATGGCTACACCTTC. Protein sequence: CSASRGYGYTF.

The rearrangement joins TRBV10-3 to TRBJ2-5; unclear D gene. This CDR3 is 13 amino acids long. V lost 1 base and J lost 4, with 7 bases in between. Germline values: CDR1 ENHRY, CDR2 SYGVKD. The DNA for the CDR3 is TGTGCCATCAGTGAGTGGGGTCGAGAGACCCAGTACTTC. Its protein product is CAISEWGRETQYF.

The table lists this clonotype with many counts. This chain connects TRBV28 to TRBJ2-7; TRBD2 matches at 9 bases. CDR1 is MDHEN and CDR2 is SYDVKM in the germline V gene. V gave up 6 bases and J gave up 3 bases; unmatched junction bases: 9. CDR3 length: 15 amino acids. The CDR3 coding sequence is TGTGCCAGCAGCCAAACTAGCGGGTCGATCTACGAGCAGTACTTC. It encodes CASSQTSGSIYEQYF. The entire variable domain, with the rest obtained from reference TRBV28 and TRBJ2-7, is as follows: DVKVTQSSRYLVKRTGEKVFLECVQDMDHENMFWYRQDPGLGLRLIYFSYDVKMKEKGDIPEGYSVSREKKERFSLILESASTNQTSMYLCASSQTSGSIYEQYFGPGTRLTVT.

This clonotype was counted many times. The CDR3 nucleotides read TGTGCCAGCAGCCCCCCGGGACAGCGGGGTTCACCCCTCCACTTT. Translation: CASSPPGQRGSPLHF. The V and J genes are TRBV28 and TRBJ1-6; 7 bases are a match to TRBD1. With 6 bases clipped from V and 9 bases from J, the junction kept 11 bases outside the gene matches. The CDR3 loop spans 15 amino acids. Germline assignment: CDR1 MDHEN and CDR2 SYDVKM.

The table lists this clonotype with a few counts. CDR3 residues: CASSYDGRIYEQYF. CDR3 in DNA: TGTGCCAGCAGCTACGACGGGAGGATTTACGAGCAGTACTTC. The rearrangement uses TRBV7-9 and TRBJ2-7, with 7 bases matching TRBD2. The germline V gene encodes CDR1 SEHNR and CDR2 FQNEAQ (reference sequence). After removal of 4 bases from V and 4 bases from J, the junction contained 7 bases not matched to a gene. CDR3 length equals 14 residues.

There are many counts of this clonotype. The chain recombines TRBV30 with TRBJ2-4; a possible D gene is TRBD1 (5 bases). Trimming removed 1 base from V and 9 bases from J, with 10 bases in between. CDR3 length: 12 residues. Germline V gene lookup returns CDR1 GTSNPN and CDR2 SVGIG (reference sequence). The CDR3: CAWSEGVSIQYF. The CDR3 nucleotides read TGTGCCTGGAGTGAAGGGGTGAGCATTCAGTACTTC. Together with reference TRBV30 and TRBJ2-4, the CDR3 gives the full variable domain: SQTIHQWPATLVQPVGSPLSLECTVEGTSNPNLYWYRQAAGRGLQLLFYSVGIGQISSEVPQNLSASRPQDRQFILSSKKLLLSDSGFYLCAWSEGVSIQYFGAGTRLSVL.

Many counts were recorded for this clonotype. This sequence joins TRBV19 and TRBJ2-2; 7 bases fit TRBD1. Germline CDR1 is LNHDA and CDR2 is SQIVND (reference sequence). After removal of 3 bases from V and 5 bases from J, the junction contained 9 bases not matched to a gene. This CDR3 is 16 amino acids long. This CDR3 is CASSIDRVEGTGELFF. For the CDR3, the DNA is TGTGCCAGTAGTATTGACAGGGTGGAAGGAACCGGGGAGCTGTTTTTT.

This clonotype has only a few counts. V is TRBV12-3 or TRBV12-4 and J is TRBJ1-5, with D possibly being TRBD1 (6 bases). The V gene lost 1 base and the J gene lost 7 bases, with 17 bases spanning the gap. This CDR3 region has 16 residues. The CDR3 region has the DNA TGTGCCAGCAGTTTAGAGATAACAGGGTGGGGACAGCCCCAGCATTTT. Protein sequence: CASSLEITGWGQPQHF.

This clonotype was seen repeatedly, ten times or more. V is TRBV9 and J is TRBJ2-7, with D possibly TRBD2 on 5 matching bases. Germline-derived CDR1 and CDR2 are SGDLS and YYNGEE. V lost 4 bases to trimming and J lost 7 bases, with 18 bases between them. This CDR3 spans 14 amino acids. Here the CDR3 DNA reads TGTGCCAGCAGCCCCTCAGGTCGAGGCGGGGAGCAGTACTTC. It encodes CASSPSGRGGEQYF.

The table lists this clonotype with a few counts. The rearrangement uses TRBV10-3 and TRBJ2-7; D unresolved. CDR1 is ENHRY, CDR2 SYGVKD, per germline. This CDR3 region has 15 residues. Trimming removed 0 bases at V and 5 bases at J, with 14 bases between. As DNA, the CDR3 is TGTGCCATCAGTGAGTCAGCCTCTCCGGGTGACGAGCAGTACTTC. This sequence encodes CAISESASPGDEQYF.

This clonotype was seen a few times. This sequence joins TRBV2 and TRBJ2-2; D remains ambiguous. V shed 0 bases and J shed 2 bases, with 13 bases lying between them. Germline CDR1 reads SNHLY; CDR2 reads FYNNEI. The CDR3 extends over 17 amino acids. The CDR3 bases are TGTGCCAGCAGTGAAGCGTACGGCGGTAGTAACACCGGGGAGCTGTTTTTT. Translation gives CASSEAYGGSNTGELFF.

The chain joins TRBV19 to TRBJ1-2; tentative D call: TRBD1 (5 bases). CDR1 and CDR2 (germline): LNHDA, SQIVND (reference sequence). V shed 2 bases and J shed 2 bases, with 9 bases lying between them. The CDR3 contains 14 residues. CDR3 sequence: CASSIIGANYGYTF. The CDR3 nucleotides read TGTGCCAGTAGTATAATCGGGGCCAACTATGGCTACACCTTC.

This clonotype was seen at least ten times. This rearrangement joins TRBV5-1 to TRBJ1-1, with D possibly matching TRBD1 (5 bases). Germline V gives CDR1 SGHRS, CDR2 YFSETQ. The CDR3 is made up of 15 amino acids. Trimming cost V 2 bases and J 1 base, with 12 bases left between them. The CDR3 here is CASSFQGRSNTEAFF. The CDR3 DNA is TGCGCCAGCAGCTTCCAGGGACGGTCGAACACTGAAGCTTTCTTT.

This clonotype was recorded many times. J is TRBJ2-4 and V is TRBV5-1; 10 nucleotides line up with TRBD2. The length of the CDR3 is 21 residues. The V gene's germline CDR1 is SGHRS and CDR2 YFSETQ. J was trimmed by 0 bases and V by 4 bases; bases with no gene match: 19. The CDR3 DNA reads TGCGCCAGCAGCCCCTGGGTGGCTAGCGGGGGCAACGTGCTAGCCAAAAACATTCAGTACTTC. Translated, it gives CASSPWVASGGNVLAKNIQYF.